This T cell receptor (beta chain) was identified during a study of T cell responses to AZD1222 COVID-19 vaccine. General observations from the study: Dominant at 160-218 and 743-854, vaccine-associated CD4 TCRs also spanned spike. Clonal diversity was possibly underestimated, and white British individuals and females predominated among donors. Baseline seropositives among AZD1222 recipients totaled only five to seven.

Looked up from germline, CDR1 is SGHRS and CDR2 is YFSETQ. Trimming shortened V by 3 bases and J by 1 base, and 14 bases separated the two germline ends. The CDR3 length is 16 residues. About this clone itself: Antigen: not known.

Libraries were prepared by immunoSEQ multiplex PCR; TCRdb keeps only in-frame clonotypes and omits some of them. The sample lists about 100,000 clones; around 87% were seen once. Source: peripheral blood, taken on day 0 of MenACWY control vaccination. The gene calls are TRBV5-1 and TRBJ1-3, with D possibly being TRBD1 (6 bases). The clonotype was recovered from an adult in good health. Here the CDR3 reads CASSSLQGGSGNTIYF. CDR3 DNA: TGCGCCAGCAGCTCACTACAGGGAGGTTCTGGAAACACCATATATTTT.